This is a list of T cell receptor beta chains from one sample in a study of T cell responses to AZD1222 COVID-19 vaccine. Method: immunoSEQ multiplex PCR; TCRdb's copy keeps in-frame clones and lacks some. The profile shows approximately 140,000 clones, roughly nine tenths of them singletons. The input for sequencing was peripheral blood, taken 28 days after the second dose of the MenACWY control vaccine. The origin of the receptors is an adult who received the MenACWY meningococcal vaccine as a control. Each CDR3 is given with its conserved first and last residue. The D gene is left open where the match is weak. Part of the rows lack a size; the others show once, few, many or a class for expanded clones.

CDR3nt: TGTGCCAGCAGTAAGGGACAGGGAACCTACGAGCAGTACTTC
CDR3aa: CASSKGQGTYEQYF
j_gene: TRBJ2-7
d_gene: TRBD1
v_gene: TRBV27
abundance: -

CDR3nt: TGTGCCAGTAGAATACCGGGACTAAGCACAGATACGCAGTATTTT
CDR3aa: CASRIPGLSTDTQYF
j_gene: TRBJ2-3
d_gene: TRBD2
v_gene: TRBV19
abundance: -

CDR3nt: TGCAGTGCTAGCTGGCTCGAGACCCAGTACTTC
CDR3aa: CSASWLETQYF
j_gene: TRBJ2-5
d_gene: -
v_gene: TRBV20-1
abundance: -

CDR3nt: TGTGCCAGCAGCTTATTTGTTTCGGGAAATCAGCCCCAGCATTTT
CDR3aa: CASSLFVSGNQPQHF
j_gene: TRBJ1-5
d_gene: -
v_gene: TRBV7-2
abundance: -

CDR3nt: TGTGCCATCGGGGCAGAGAACACTGAAGCTTTCTTT
CDR3aa: CAIGAENTEAFF
j_gene: TRBJ1-1
d_gene: -
v_gene: TRBV10-3
abundance: once

CDR3nt: TGTGCCAGCAGCCATATCCGGGTCAGTCGGAGAGGTGAGCAGTTCTTC
CDR3aa: CASSHIRVSRRGEQFF
j_gene: TRBJ2-1
d_gene: -
v_gene: TRBV3-1/TRBV3-2
abundance: -

CDR3nt: TGTGCCAGCAGGCGACAGGCGGCCCACCCCGACTATGGCTACACCTTC
CDR3aa: CASRRQAAHPDYGYTF
j_gene: TRBJ1-2
d_gene: -
v_gene: TRBV6-6
abundance: once

CDR3nt: TGTGCCAGCCAACGACAGGCCCAAGAGACCCAGTACTTC
CDR3aa: CASQRQAQETQYF
j_gene: TRBJ2-5
d_gene: -
v_gene: TRBV12-3/TRBV12-4
abundance: -

CDR3nt: TGTGCCAGCAGCCTCGATACTGGACAGGGGAAGACCTACGAGCAGTACTTC
CDR3aa: CASSLDTGQGKTYEQYF
j_gene: TRBJ2-7
d_gene: TRBD1
v_gene: TRBV7-9
abundance: -

CDR3nt: TGCAGCGTTTTCCCCCGACACGAGAACACTGAAGCTTTCTTT
CDR3aa: CSVFPRHENTEAFF
j_gene: TRBJ1-1
d_gene: -
v_gene: TRBV29-1
abundance: -

CDR3nt: TGTGCCACCAGCAGAGATATTAGCAATCAGCCCCAGCATTTT
CDR3aa: CATSRDISNQPQHF
j_gene: TRBJ1-5
d_gene: -
v_gene: TRBV15
abundance: -

CDR3nt: TGTGCCAGCTCCCCACAACAGGATAGCAATCAGCCCCAGCATTTT
CDR3aa: CASSPQQDSNQPQHF
j_gene: TRBJ1-5
d_gene: -
v_gene: TRBV18
abundance: -

CDR3nt: TGTGCCAGCATCCGGGGGGACACTGAAGCTTTCTTT
CDR3aa: CASIRGDTEAFF
j_gene: TRBJ1-1
d_gene: -
v_gene: TRBV12-3/TRBV12-4
abundance: -

CDR3nt: TGTGCCAGCAGTTTGGCGGGGGCGGAGACCCAGTACTTC
CDR3aa: CASSLAGAETQYF
j_gene: TRBJ2-5
d_gene: -
v_gene: TRBV12-3/TRBV12-4
abundance: -

CDR3nt: TGTGCCAGCAGAGAAGGACAGGCCGGGCCAGATACGCAGTATTTT
CDR3aa: CASREGQAGPDTQYF
j_gene: TRBJ2-3
d_gene: TRBD1
v_gene: TRBV7-2
abundance: once